This TCR beta chain was captured by sequencing in a study of blood T cell repertoires in COVID-19. The wider study: PBMCs, B-cell-depleted T cells, or T cells were the source of the cDNA or gDNA that made up the material.

The protocol was immunoSEQ multiplex PCR, while the TCRdb copy is restricted to in-frame clones and leaves out a portion. The table includes 240,000 or so clones, around 79% detected once. Trimming pared 4 bases from V and 4 bases from J, leaving 16 bases between. CDR1 and CDR2 from the germline V gene are SNHLY and FYNNEI. This CDR3 is built from 15 residues. The sequenced sample consisted of peripheral blood. The V call is TRBV2, the J call TRBJ1-2; D call uncertain. This receptor was obtained from a woman of 80 years or more with acute or convalescent COVID-19. CDR3 loop: CASSGRGDHSYGYTF. DNA of the CDR3: TGTGCCAGCAGTGGGAGAGGAGACCACTCCTATGGCTACACCTTC.